Listed here is a single TCR beta chain. Its target is unknown. V lost 1 base to trimming and J lost 1 base, with 6 bases between them. The CDR3 loop spans 14 amino acids. Germline CDR1 reads SGHRS; CDR2 reads YFSETQ. Individuals with ophthalmopathy presented a Clinical Activity Score of at least 3, a NOSPECS grade of at least 4 and a duration under 3 months. Diagnostic decisions used clinical symptoms, serum thyroxine and TRAb, thyroid ultrasound and orbital computed tomography. The source of the PBMCs was less than 12 ml of fresh peripheral blood. RNA transcripts were the template for amplifying TCR beta CDR3 regions. The TCR CDR3 first-round RT-PCR relied on the HTBI primer set. TCRdb reanalysed the multiplex PCR reads using MiXCR and keeps one entry per CDR3 protein. Of about 610,000 distinct CDR3 sequences listed, more than 15% are singletons. This sample is drawn from a study of T cells in Graves' hyperthyroidism and ophthalmopathy. Study results and limitations: Model output signaled ophthalmopathy a median approximately 6 months ahead of onset.

The chain recombines TRBV5-1 with TRBJ1-3; D unclear. This TCR came from a woman in her 40s with Graves' ophthalmopathy. The sequencing sample was made of blood. CDR3 protein: CASSLLGSGNTIYF. Here the CDR3 DNA reads TGCGCCAGCAGCTTGTTGGGATCTGGAAACACCATATATTTT.